Below, 17 T cell receptor beta chains from the same sample are listed, as sequenced in a study of cytomegalovirus exposure and HLA in healthy donors. Amplification used 60 Vbeta primers and 13 Jbeta primers. Sequencing was performed with immunoSEQ multiplex PCR; in TCRdb, only in-frame clones are kept and a portion is missing. The data show 180,000 or so clones, about 83% seen once. The source material was PBMCs. Every receptor here comes from a female donor in good health and CMV-seronegative.

This clone was counted between two and nine times. The chain combines TRBV19 with TRBJ1-2, with 9 positions matching TRBD1. Per the germline V gene, CDR1 is LNHDA and CDR2 is SQIVND (reference sequence). Germline trimming cut 5 bases from V and 2 bases from J; bases unmatched to any gene: 3. The CDR3 totals 14 residues. The CDR3 spells CASSAGTGNYGYTF. The CDR3 DNA reads as TGTGCCAGTAGTGCCGGGACAGGGAACTATGGCTACACCTTC. The entire variable domain, with the rest obtained from reference TRBV19 and TRBJ1-2, is as follows: DGGITQSPKYLFRKEGQNVTLSCEQNLNHDAMYWYRQDPGQGLRLIYYSQIVNDFQKGDIAEGYSVSREKKESFPLTVTSAQKNPTAFYLCASSAGTGNYGYTFGSGTRLTVV.

The chain couples TRBV30 to TRBJ1-3; D not resolved. This CDR3 region has 14 residues. Germline CDR1 GTSNPN, CDR2 SVGIG (reference sequence). Between the trimmed V and J ends, which lost 2 bases and 1 base, there was a span of 9 bases. This chain's CDR3 is CAWSLSRSGNTIYF. CDR3 bases: TGTGCCTGGAGTTTGTCCAGATCTGGAAACACCATATATTTT.

The J gene is TRBJ1-1, the V gene TRBV7-9; 8 bases line up with TRBD1. V gave up 4 bases and J gave up 5 bases; unmatched junction bases: 9. There are 15 residues in the CDR3. Germline V gene sequence: CDR1 SEHNR, CDR2 FQNEAQ (reference sequence). In DNA form, the CDR3 reads TGTGCCAGCAGCTCTGGACAGGGCGGCGGGACTGAAGCTTTCTTT. It yields the protein CASSSGQGGGTEAFF.

V gene TRBV28 combines with J gene TRBJ2-7, with 7 bases that match TRBD2. The V gene end was trimmed by 3 bases and the J gene end by 4 bases; junction bases not matched to a gene: 6. Germline lookup yields CDR1 MDHEN and CDR2 SYDVKM. This CDR3 contains 14 residues. The CDR3 is CASSLGGPPYEQYF. The CDR3 bases are TGTGCCAGCAGTTTGGGAGGGCCCCCTTACGAGCAGTACTTC. Filled out from reference TRBV28 and TRBJ2-7, the complete variable domain reads DVKVTQSSRYLVKRTGEKVFLECVQDMDHENMFWYRQDPGLGLRLIYFSYDVKMKEKGDIPEGYSVSREKKERFSLILESASTNQTSMYLCASSLGGPPYEQYFGPGTRLTVT.

The chain couples TRBV19 to TRBJ2-5, with D hard to call. TRBJ2-7 explains the end of the DNA better; the J call may be wrong. The V gene's germline CDR1 is LNHDA and CDR2 SQIVND (reference sequence). CDR3 length: 12 amino acids. As DNA, the CDR3 is TGTGCCAGTAGTACCCCCTCCTACGAGCAGTACTTC. The encoded protein is CASSTPSYEQYF.

V usage is TRBV9 and J usage is TRBJ2-1; 13 nucleotides line up with TRBD2. Germline V gene sequence: CDR1 SGDLS, CDR2 YYNGEE. V gave up 4 bases and J gave up 4 bases; unmatched junction bases: 14. The CDR3 runs to 19 residues. CDR3 DNA: TGTGCCAGCAGCACGAGCCGGACTAGCGGGAGAGATCTGTACAATGAGCAGTTCTTC. This encodes CASSTSRTSGRDLYNEQFF. The full variable domain, rest sourced from reference TRBV9 and TRBJ2-1, is DSGVTQTPKHLITATGQRVTLRCSPRSGDLSVYWYQQSLDQGLQFLIQYYNGEERAKGNILERFSAQQFPDLHSELNLSSLELGDSALYFCASSTSRTSGRDLYNEQFFGPGTRLTVL.

The chain has TRBV6-5 and TRBJ1-1, with D possibly TRBD1 on 5 matching bases. The length of the CDR3 is 12 residues. V shed 5 bases and J shed 4 bases, with 8 bases lying between them. Looked up from germline, CDR1 is MNHEY and CDR2 is SVGAGI. For the CDR3, the DNA is TGTGCCAGCAGTCAGGGAGGCACTGAAGCTTTCTTT. This codes for CASSQGGTEAFF.

V is TRBV18 and J is TRBJ2-3, with D possibly being TRBD2 (5 bases). The CDR3 runs to 11 residues. CDR1 KGHSH and CDR2 LQKENI come from the germline V gene. The ends were cut back, 8 bases at V and 4 bases at J, with 7 bases in the middle. CDR3 amino acids: CASGRPDTQYF. The CDR3 region has the DNA TGTGCCAGCGGGAGACCAGATACGCAGTATTTT.

This chain uses TRBV4-1 with TRBJ2-3, with TRBD2 identical over 14 bases. Germline trimming cut 3 bases from V and 1 base from J; bases unmatched to any gene: 15. Germline values: CDR1 MGHRA, CDR2 YSYEKL. The CDR3 runs 21 residues. CDR3 residues: CASSHVVGTSGRVGGTDTQYF. CDR3 bases: TGCGCCAGCAGCCACGTCGTCGGGACTAGCGGGAGAGTTGGCGGCACAGATACGCAGTATTTT.

The chain carries TRBV7-2 and TRBJ2-2; D uncertain. Germline CDR1 SGHTA, CDR2 FQGNSA. Trimming removed 3 bases at V and 3 bases at J, with 11 bases between. The CDR3 has 15 amino acids. The CDR3 DNA follows: TGTGCCAGCAGCTTCCAAATCGGAGACACCGGGGAGCTGTTTTTT. It codes for CASSFQIGDTGELFF. Looking up the rest from reference TRBV7-2 and TRBJ2-2 gives the full variable domain: GAGVSQSPSNKVTEKGKDVELRCDPISGHTALYWYRQSLGQGLEFLIYFQGNSAPDKSGLPSDRFSAERTGGSVSTLTIQRTQQEDSAVYLCASSFQIGDTGELFFGEGSRLTVL.

The chain employs TRBV28 and TRBJ2-1, with TRBD1 identical over 7 bases. With 2 bases clipped from V and 8 bases from J, the junction kept 9 bases outside the gene matches. The CDR3 consists of 15 residues. Germline V lookup: CDR1 MDHEN, CDR2 SYDVKM. CDR3 coding DNA: TGTGCCAGCAGTTTAGGTACAGGGGTAACAGATGAGCAGTTCTTC. It specifies CASSLGTGVTDEQFF.

This chain uses TRBV7-2 with TRBJ2-7; 9 nucleotides match TRBD2. Germline trimming cut 3 bases from V and 3 bases from J; bases unmatched to any gene: 3. The CDR3 length is 14 residues. The V gene's germline CDR1 is SGHTA and CDR2 FQGNSA. CDR3 sequence reads: CASSFNSGGYEQYF. The CDR3 region has the DNA TGTGCCAGCAGCTTTAATAGCGGGGGCTACGAGCAGTACTTC. Looking up the rest from reference TRBV7-2 and TRBJ2-7 gives the full variable domain: GAGVSQSPSNKVTEKGKDVELRCDPISGHTALYWYRQSLGQGLEFLIYFQGNSAPDKSGLPSDRFSAERTGGSVSTLTIQRTQQEDSAVYLCASSFNSGGYEQYFGPGTRLTVT.

The rearrangement uses TRBV2 and TRBJ1-4, with TRBD1 as a possible D gene (6 bases). V was shortened by 4 bases and J by 5 bases, with 11 bases between the two germline ends. CDR1 and CDR2 (germline): SNHLY, FYNNEI. This CDR3 is built from 14 residues. The CDR3 is CASSGTARNEKLFF. The CDR3 region has the DNA TGTGCCAGCAGTGGGACAGCGAGAAATGAAAAACTGTTTTTT.

This clone was seen more than once but under ten times. The J gene is TRBJ1-1, the V gene TRBV5-1; 9 bases map to TRBD1. The CDR3 extends over 14 amino acids. Losses at the gene ends were 5 bases for V and 0 bases for J; bases not matched to a gene: 2. From germline, CDR1 is SGHRS and CDR2 YFSETQ. In DNA form, the CDR3 reads TGCGCCAGCAGTTGGACAGGGGTGAACACTGAAGCTTTCTTT. It yields the protein CASSWTGVNTEAFF.

The chain links TRBV19 to TRBJ1-5; no clear D. The CDR3 extends over 14 amino acids. The germline CDR1 and CDR2 sequences are LNHDA and SQIVND (reference sequence). The V end was cut by 3 bases, the J end by 7 bases, with 13 bases between. Here the CDR3 reads CASSIRGSGQPQHF. Written as DNA, the CDR3 is TGTGCCAGTAGTATTCGTGGGTCAGGACAGCCCCAGCATTTT.

V is TRBV18 and J is TRBJ2-1, with TRBD2 identical over 9 bases. CDR3 length: 17 residues. The trim removed 3 bases at V and 9 bases at J, leaving 15 bases unmatched. The germline gives CDR1 KGHSH, CDR2 LQKENI. This CDR3 is CASSPSPPFSGSSEQFF. CDR3 sequence (DNA): TGTGCCAGCTCACCTTCACCGCCCTTTAGCGGGAGCAGTGAGCAGTTCTTC. Full variable domain (outside the CDR3, taken from reference TRBV18 and TRBJ2-1): NAGVMQNPRHLVRRRGQEARLRCSPMKGHSHVYWYRQLPEEGLKFMVYLQKENIIDESGMPKERFSAEFPKEGPSILRIQQVVRGDSAAYFCASSPSPPFSGSSEQFFGPGTRLTVL.

The chain has TRBV7-3 and TRBJ2-2, with 9 bases identical to TRBD1. The CDR3 has 14 amino acids. After removal of 8 bases from V and 6 bases from J, the junction contained 7 bases not matched to a gene. CDR1 SGHTA and CDR2 FQGTGA come from the germline V gene. CDR3 loop: CASRQGVGAGELFF. In DNA, the CDR3 is TGTGCCAGCCGACAGGGGGTCGGGGCCGGGGAGCTGTTTTTT.